What follows describes a single T cell receptor beta chain. A far larger clone is just one base off, so this is likely a read error. Time point denoted: newly diagnosed GD, antithyroid drugs for less than 3 months. Preparation of the TCR library used RNA extracted from PBMCs. Libraries of TCR beta came from iRepertoire HTBI primers plus Arm-PCR of CDR3 regions. TCRdb recomputed calls from the multiplex PCR reads with MiXCR, one row per CDR3 protein. The table includes around 500,000 distinct CDR3 sequences, 12% detected once. The data originate from a study of regulatory T cells in long-lasting Graves disease. V lost 5 bases to trimming and J lost 11 bases, with 30 bases between them. CDR3 length: 17 residues. In addition, the sample was reused for a study of T cells in Graves' hyperthyroidism and ophthalmopathy.

This material consisted of peripheral blood mononuclear cells (PBMCs), taken at new diagnosis, from a patient treated with antithyroid drugs. This chain connects TRBV12-3 or TRBV12-4 to TRBJ2-5; D is uncertain. The origin of this receptor is a woman under 40 with Graves disease. The CDR3 region is CASSPPDGFSSYNEQYF. CDR3 nucleotides: TGTGCCAGCAGTCCACCGGACGGTTTTAGCTCCTACAATGAGCAGTACTTC.